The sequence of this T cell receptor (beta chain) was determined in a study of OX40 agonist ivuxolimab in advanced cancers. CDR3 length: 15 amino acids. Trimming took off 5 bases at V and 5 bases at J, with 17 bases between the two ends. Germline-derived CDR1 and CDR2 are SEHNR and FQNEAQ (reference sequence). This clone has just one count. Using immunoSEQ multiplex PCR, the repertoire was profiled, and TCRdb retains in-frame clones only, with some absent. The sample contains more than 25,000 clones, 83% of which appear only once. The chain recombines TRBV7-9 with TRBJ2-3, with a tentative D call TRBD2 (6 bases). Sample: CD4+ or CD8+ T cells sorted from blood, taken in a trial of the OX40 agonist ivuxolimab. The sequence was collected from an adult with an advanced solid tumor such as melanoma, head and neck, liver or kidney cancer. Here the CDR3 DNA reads TGTGCCAGCAGCCATGGCGGGACGGCTCAAGATACGCAGTATTTT. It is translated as CASSHGGTAQDTQYF.